A single sample is the source of the 32 T cell receptor beta chains below, sequenced in a study of cytomegalovirus exposure and HLA in healthy donors. Primers included in the PCR were 60 Vbeta and 13 Jbeta primers. Sequencing was performed with immunoSEQ multiplex PCR; in TCRdb, only in-frame clones are kept and a portion is missing. The data show roughly 160,000 clones, around three quarters seen once. The sequenced sample consisted of PBMCs. The receptors stem from a man aged 25-40 years in good health and CMV-seropositive.

This clone was seen only a few times. This chain's CDR3 is CAISEEFNSPLHF. DNA for the CDR3: TGTGCCATCAGTGAGGAGTTTAATTCACCCCTCCACTTT. The chain has TRBV10-3 and TRBJ1-6; no clear D. Looked up from germline, CDR1 is ENHRY and CDR2 is SYGVKD. Trimming removed 2 bases from V and 6 bases from J, with 5 bases in between. This CDR3 is 13 amino acids long.

This chain joins TRBV2 and TRBJ2-1; D gene uncertain. V was pared by 3 bases and J by 6 bases, with 9 bases between. This CDR3 region has 13 residues. The germline gives CDR1 SNHLY, CDR2 FYNNEI. The CDR3 here is CASSDRQLNEQFF. The CDR3 DNA reads as TGTGCCAGCAGTGATCGTCAACTCAATGAGCAGTTCTTC.

The chain employs TRBV7-3 and TRBJ2-2, with TRBD1 matching 10 bases. There are 16 residues in the CDR3. From germline, CDR1 is SGHTA and CDR2 FQGTGA. After removal of 4 bases from V and 3 bases from J, the junction contained 5 bases not matched to a gene. The CDR3 DNA is TGTGCCAGCAGCTCCCGACAGGGGGCCGACACCGGGGAGCTGTTTTTT. It encodes CASSSRQGADTGELFF.

V usage is TRBV5-4 and J usage is TRBJ1-2; TRBD1 agrees at 9 bases. Germline V gene data show CDR1 as SGHNT and CDR2 as YYREEE (reference sequence). CDR3 length: 13 residues. Germline trimming cut 4 bases from V and 7 bases from J; bases unmatched to any gene: 5. CDR3 sequence reads: CASSAGQGVGYTF. Here the CDR3 DNA reads TGTGCCAGCAGCGCGGGACAGGGAGTTGGCTACACCTTC.

This chain connects TRBV5-6 to TRBJ1-1; D is unresolved. V was pared by 0 bases and J by 0 bases, with 12 bases between. This CDR3 has 16 residues. Germline loops: CDR1 SGHDT, CDR2 YYEEEE. The CDR3 sequence is CASSLERRRLNTEAFF. Written as DNA, the CDR3 is TGTGCCAGCAGCTTGGAGCGGAGACGGCTGAACACTGAAGCTTTCTTT.

This chain joins TRBV5-6 and TRBJ2-7; 7 bases line up with TRBD1. V lost 4 bases, J lost 1 base, and 5 bases stayed unmatched. Germline CDR1 reads SGHDT; CDR2 reads YYEEEE. The CDR3 length is 14 residues. CDR3 region: CASSGHRGSYEQYF. DNA of the CDR3: TGTGCCAGCAGCGGACACAGGGGATCCTACGAGCAGTACTTC. Based on the CDR3 plus reference TRBV5-6 and TRBJ2-7, the full variable domain is DAGVTQSPTHLIKTRGQQVTLRCSPKSGHDTVSWYQQALGQGPQFIFQYYEEEERQRGNFPDRFSGHQFPNYSSELNVNALLLGDSALYLCASSGHRGSYEQYFGPGTRLTVT.

This chain links TRBV10-3 with TRBJ1-1; 11 bases fit TRBD1. Germline V lookup: CDR1 ENHRY, CDR2 SYGVKD. The CDR3 runs to 15 residues. The ends lost 4 bases at V and 1 base at J; junction bases unmatched: 2. The CDR3 here is CAISVDRGPNTEAFF. The CDR3, as DNA: TGTGCCATCAGTGTGGACAGGGGGCCGAACACTGAAGCTTTCTTT.

The rearrangement uses TRBV6-5 and TRBJ2-7, with D unresolved. Per germline, CDR1 MNHEY and CDR2 SVGAGI. Trimming removed 2 bases at V and 2 bases at J, with 13 bases between. This CDR3 region has 15 residues. CDR3 sequence reads: CASSYAAPDAYEQYF. CDR3 nucleotide sequence: TGTGCCAGCAGTTACGCGGCCCCAGACGCCTACGAGCAGTACTTC.

The chain links TRBV6-1 to TRBJ1-4; TRBD1 agrees at 7 bases. CDR1 is MNHNS, CDR2 SASEGT, per germline. Trimming removed 4 bases from V and 6 bases from J; junction bases left unmatched: 8. The CDR3 contains 15 residues. CDR3 in amino acids: CASSALTGSYEKLFF. In nucleotides, the CDR3 is TGTGCCAGCAGTGCCTTGACAGGGAGCTATGAAAAACTGTTTTTT.

This chain uses TRBV7-9 with TRBJ2-7, with 7 bases aligning to TRBD1. Per germline, CDR1 SEHNR and CDR2 FQNEAQ (reference sequence). Trimming at V came to 8 bases and at J to 2 bases, leaving 6 bases not matched to a gene. There are 13 residues in the CDR3. The DNA of the CDR3 is TGTGCCAGCGGTCGACAGGGAGCCTACGAGCAGTACTTC. Translation gives CASGRQGAYEQYF.

The CDR3, as DNA: TGTGCCAGCAGCCAAGGTCCTAAAGAGACCCAGTACTTC. Its translation: CASSQGPKETQYF. The chain has TRBV14 and TRBJ2-5, with D unresolved. Germline V CDR1 and CDR2: SGHDN, FVKESK. The V and J ends lost 1 base and 3 bases respectively, with 6 bases between them. CDR3 length equals 13 residues.

The chain is built from TRBV30 and TRBJ2-7; maybe TRBD2 (7 bases). The germline V gene has CDR1 GTSNPN and CDR2 SVGIG (reference sequence). V shed 0 bases and J shed 0 bases, with 12 bases lying between them. This CDR3 contains 15 residues. CDR3 in DNA: TGTGCCTGGAGTGTGAAGGCGGGGGCCTCCTACGAGCAGTACTTC. Translated: CAWSVKAGASYEQYF.

This clone was observed a handful of times. V usage is TRBV18 and J usage is TRBJ2-5; D is perhaps TRBD1 (6 bases). Germline values: CDR1 KGHSH, CDR2 LQKENI. The V and J ends lost 3 bases and 5 bases respectively, with 13 bases between them. This CDR3 comprises 14 residues. CDR3 region: CASSPTGRWETQYF. The CDR3, as DNA: TGTGCCAGCTCACCCACAGGGAGATGGGAGACCCAGTACTTC.

The sample holds one count of this clone. The chain links TRBV28 to TRBJ1-5, with D possibly matching TRBD1 (5 bases). The CDR3 runs to 15 residues. V was pared by 3 bases and J by 3 bases, with 12 bases between. The germline V gene has CDR1 MDHEN and CDR2 SYDVKM. The chain's CDR3 is CASSFSGVPNQPQHF. CDR3 bases: TGTGCCAGCAGTTTCTCGGGGGTCCCCAATCAGCCCCAGCATTTT.

The V call is TRBV10-1, the J call TRBJ1-4, with D tentatively TRBD1 (5 bases). The length of the CDR3 is 13 residues. The V gene lost 2 bases and the J gene lost 12 bases, with 13 bases spanning the gap. CDR1 is WNHNN and CDR2 is SYGVQD in the germline V gene (reference sequence). In DNA, the CDR3 is TGCGCCAGCAGTGAGGGGGAGGGGAGGCAACTGTTTTTT. Its protein product is CASSEGEGRQLFF.

This clone was counted a few times. The J gene is TRBJ1-6, the V gene TRBV5-5, with 9 bases aligning to TRBD1. Germline CDR1 and CDR2: SGHKS and YYEKEE (reference sequence). V lost 4 bases and J lost 9; bases outside the gene matches: 11. The CDR3 extends over 16 amino acids. The CDR3 bases are TGTGCCAGCAGCCAACAAGGGGGACAGGGTCGTTCACCCCTCCACTTT. It specifies CASSQQGGQGRSPLHF.

V usage is TRBV27 and J usage is TRBJ2-5; 8 positions agree with TRBD1. Germline CDR1 MNHEY, CDR2 SMNVEV (reference sequence). The CDR3 is 14 amino acids. Losses at the gene ends were 6 bases for V and 4 bases for J; bases not matched to a gene: 7. As DNA, the CDR3 is TGTGCCAGCAGGGACGGACAGGGTGGAGAGACCCAGTACTTC. It is translated as CASRDGQGGETQYF.

The chain employs TRBV7-9 and TRBJ1-4; 7 positions agree with TRBD1. V gave up 5 bases and J gave up 4 bases; unmatched junction bases: 4. Germline-derived CDR1 and CDR2 are SEHNR and FQNEAQ (reference sequence). This CDR3 contains 14 residues. DNA of the CDR3: TGTGCCAGCAGCCAGGGACAGTTTAATGAAAAACTGTTTTTT. It encodes CASSQGQFNEKLFF.

The chain has TRBV2 and TRBJ2-5, with 11 bases fitting TRBD2. Germline V gene lookup returns CDR1 SNHLY and CDR2 FYNNEI. The CDR3 is 19 amino acids. V lost 2 bases and J lost 4; bases outside the gene matches: 15. CDR3 in DNA: TGTGCCAGCAGTGAACGACCCCTAAGGCTAGCGGGGGGTGGAGAGACCCAGTACTTC. Its protein is CASSERPLRLAGGGETQYF.

The V and J genes are TRBV5-4 and TRBJ2-1, with TRBD2 identical over 11 bases. This CDR3 comprises 19 residues. The ends lost 0 bases at V and 0 bases at J; junction bases unmatched: 8. Germline lookup yields CDR1 SGHNT and CDR2 YYREEE (reference sequence). The CDR3 region has the DNA TGTGCCAGCAGCTTGGGTCTAGCGGGGGGACTAAGCTCCTACAATGAGCAGTTCTTC. Protein sequence: CASSLGLAGGLSSYNEQFF.

In the case of this clone: Different DNA sequences within this sample yield the same CDR3. CDR3 in amino acids: CASSLRGRDTGELFF. CDR3 DNA: TGTGCCAGCAGTCTCAGGGGGCGCGACACCGGGGAGCTGTTTTTT. This chain uses TRBV27 with TRBJ2-2; 8 bases are a match to TRBD1. Germline V gene data show CDR1 as MNHEY and CDR2 as SMNVEV (reference sequence). The CDR3 totals 15 residues. Germline trimming cut 5 bases from V and 3 bases from J; bases unmatched to any gene: 5.

V is TRBV11-2 and J is TRBJ2-3; 7 bases map to TRBD2. Losses at the gene ends were 1 base for V and 3 bases for J; bases not matched to a gene: 4. The CDR3 runs 15 residues. The V gene's germline CDR1 is SGHAT and CDR2 FQNNGV. Here the CDR3 DNA reads TGTGCCAGCAGCTTAGGGGAGGGAATGACAGATACGCAGTATTTT. Protein sequence: CASSLGEGMTDTQYF. Supplemented by reference TRBV11-2 and TRBJ2-3, the full variable domain reads EAGVAQSPRYKIIEKRQSVAFWCNPISGHATLYWYQQILGQGPKLLIQFQNNGVVDDSQLPKDRFSAERLKGVDSTLKIQPAKLEDSAVYLCASSLGEGMTDTQYFGPGTRLTVL.

The V gene is TRBV21-1, the J gene TRBJ1-5; the D call in the table, TRBD1, was not verified against the DNA. TRBV21-1 corresponds to a pseudogene. There are 17 residues in the CDR3. For the CDR3, the DNA is TGTGCCAGCAGCCAACCTCGGACAGAGATTAGCAATCAGCCCCAGCATTTT. Translation gives CASSQPRTEISNQPQHF.

The V gene is TRBV12-1, the J gene TRBJ2-6; the listed D gene, TRBD1, was not tested against the DNA. TRBV12-1 has pseudogene status. The CDR3 extends over 17 amino acids. The CDR3 protein is CASSYGTGPPGANVLTF. DNA for the CDR3: TGTGCCAGCAGCTACGGGACAGGGCCGCCGGGGGCCAACGTCCTGACTTTC.

This chain links TRBV4-1 with TRBJ1-6; a weak D match, TRBD1 (5 bases). Looked up from germline, CDR1 is MGHRA and CDR2 is YSYEKL. The CDR3 consists of 15 residues. Between the trimmed V and J ends, which lost 2 bases and 3 bases, there was a span of 8 bases. The CDR3 DNA is TGCGCCAGCAGCCAACCAACAGGCTATAATTCACCCCTCCACTTT. Encoded protein: CASSQPTGYNSPLHF.

Concerning this clone: Additional DNA sequences in this sample encode the identical CDR3. This chain links TRBV6-5 with TRBJ1-5; D is undetermined. Per the germline V gene, CDR1 is MNHEY and CDR2 is SVGAGI. Trimming shortened V by 4 bases and J by 0 bases, and 10 bases separated the two germline ends. This CDR3 comprises 15 residues. The CDR3 nucleotides are TGTGCCAGCAGTTCGAGCGGGTATAGCAATCAGCCCCAGCATTTT. Its translation: CASSSSGYSNQPQHF.

A few counts support this clone. This chain links TRBV11-2 with TRBJ2-7; possible D gene TRBD1, 5 bases. Trimming took 1 base from V and 4 from J, leaving 17 bases between them. This CDR3 spans 16 amino acids. Germline V gene sequence: CDR1 SGHAT, CDR2 FQNNGV. The CDR3 coding sequence is TGTGCCAGCAGCTTAGGCCCTCAGACAGCCCTATACGAGCAGTACTTC. This codes for CASSLGPQTALYEQYF.

The chain uses TRBV30 and TRBJ2-1, with 14 bases aligning to TRBD2. Germline-derived CDR1 and CDR2 are GTSNPN and SVGIG (reference sequence). This CDR3 spans 15 amino acids. V lost 5 bases to trimming and J lost 6 bases; unmatched junction nucleotides: 6. The CDR3 nucleotides are TGTGCCTGGCACCAGACTAGCGGGGGGGCCAATGAGCAGTTCTTC. Amino acids: CAWHQTSGGANEQFF.

The chain recombines TRBV2 with TRBJ2-3; D perhaps matches TRBD1 (6 bases). This CDR3 contains 14 residues. V gave up 4 bases and J gave up 0 bases, with 8 bases separating them. Germline values: CDR1 SNHLY, CDR2 FYNNEI. Here the CDR3 DNA reads TGTGCCAGCAGTGGGACAGCTAGCACAGATACGCAGTATTTT. As protein: CASSGTASTDTQYF.

This clone was detected only a few times. The chain joins TRBV19 to TRBJ1-5; possible D gene TRBD1, 5 bases. Per germline, CDR1 LNHDA and CDR2 SQIVND (reference sequence). The V end was cut by 3 bases, the J end by 6 bases, with 9 bases between. This CDR3 spans 13 amino acids. This CDR3 is CASSINGGQPQHF. In DNA form, the CDR3 reads TGTGCCAGTAGTATTAACGGGGGTCAGCCCCAGCATTTT.

V gene TRBV5-1 combines with J gene TRBJ2-5; D is perhaps TRBD2 (6 bases). This CDR3 has 15 residues. Germline V gene sequence: CDR1 SGHRS, CDR2 YFSETQ. Trimming cost V 0 bases and J 4 bases, with 13 bases left between them. CDR3 residues: CASSLVSGDGETQYF. The CDR3 nucleotides are TGCGCCAGCAGCTTGGTCTCGGGGGACGGAGAGACCCAGTACTTC.

This clone was seen more than once but under ten times. V gene TRBV27 combines with J gene TRBJ1-3, with D tentatively TRBD1 (6 bases). The CDR3 has 14 amino acids. Trimming removed 5 bases from V and 6 bases from J, with 14 bases in between. The germline gives CDR1 MNHEY, CDR2 SMNVEV (reference sequence). CDR3 bases: TGTGCCAGCAGTACAGGGACGGACCCAAACACCATATATTTT. Encoded protein: CASSTGTDPNTIYF.